This T cell receptor beta chain originates from a study of CD8 T cells in ankylosing spondylitis. Each CDR3 protein gets one entry after TCRdb re-called the 5' RACE reads with MiXCR. The table lists 750,000 to 850,000 distinct CDR3 sequences, about 11% of them singletons. Findings and caveats of the study: Within ankylosing spondylitis blood, a TCR beta motif made up of eight highly homologous variants appeared to be characteristic. Relatively rare in peripheral blood, disease-linked clones were also CD8+.

This clonotype was seen a handful of times. Its target is not known. CDR3 length equals 16 residues. Germline V gives CDR1 SGHTA, CDR2 FQGNSA. Trimming stripped 1 base from V and 2 bases from J, with 12 bases between. The rearrangement joins TRBV7-2 to TRBJ1-5, with D unclear. The specimen was blood, either unsorted or a sorted T cell fraction (not recorded which). The source of this sequence is a male donor with ankylosing spondylitis. CDR3 sequence reads: CASSLGTGRGNQPQHF. The CDR3 nucleotides read TGTGCCAGCAGCTTAGGCACGGGCAGAGGCAATCAGCCCCAGCATTTT.